This T cell receptor beta chain was sequenced in a study of blood T cells in healthy people across ages. Combining a sample-barcoded 5' primer with a J-beta primer mix, a second PCR ran for roughly 6 to 12 cycles. MiXCR, applied by TCRdb to the 5' RACE reads, yields one record per CDR3 protein. The sample has about a million distinct CDR3 sequences; around 49% are singletons. Germline CDR1 is SGHTA and CDR2 is FQGNSA. The CDR3 length is 15 residues. The V segment lost 6 bases and the J segment 7 bases; nucleotides outside the gene matches: 10. This clonotype appeared a few times. The source is a man aged 25-45 years in good health. The gene calls are TRBV7-2 and TRBJ2-4; 9 nucleotides align to TRBD2. The material sequenced was blood. The CDR3: CASRPSAGGGNIQYF. The CDR3 nucleotides read TGTGCCAGCAGGCCCTCAGCGGGGGGAGGGAACATTCAGTACTTC.